This entry describes one T cell receptor (beta chain). This entry belongs to a study of blood T cell repertoires in COVID-19. On the study more broadly: Acute and convalescent COVID-19 specimens originated in the United States, Italy and Spain. PBMCs, B-cell-depleted T cells, or T cells provided the cDNA or gDNA that made up the material.

V gave up 7 bases and J gave up 4 bases, with 17 bases separating them. This CDR3 region has 14 residues. Germline loops: CDR1 MNHEY, CDR2 SMNVEV (reference sequence). Patients at the Seattle site were enrolled during active infection and followed longitudinally. Per the study methods: The assay estimated nucleated cells by amplifying reference gene primers. Assay: immunoSEQ multiplex PCR; the TCRdb copy retains only in-frame clones and omits some. The DNA gave D and trimming, while V, J and clone size come from that table. Here the sample spans some 210,000 clones, 90% to 95% being singletons. The source material was peripheral blood. The chain has TRBV27 and TRBJ2-7; a weak D match, TRBD1 (6 bases). The clonotype comes from a man aged 60 to 69 with COVID-19, enrolled during active disease. CDR3 sequence (DNA): TGTGCCAGCAAAAGAACCAGGGGCGTGTACGAGCAGTACTTC. This sequence encodes CASKRTRGVYEQYF.